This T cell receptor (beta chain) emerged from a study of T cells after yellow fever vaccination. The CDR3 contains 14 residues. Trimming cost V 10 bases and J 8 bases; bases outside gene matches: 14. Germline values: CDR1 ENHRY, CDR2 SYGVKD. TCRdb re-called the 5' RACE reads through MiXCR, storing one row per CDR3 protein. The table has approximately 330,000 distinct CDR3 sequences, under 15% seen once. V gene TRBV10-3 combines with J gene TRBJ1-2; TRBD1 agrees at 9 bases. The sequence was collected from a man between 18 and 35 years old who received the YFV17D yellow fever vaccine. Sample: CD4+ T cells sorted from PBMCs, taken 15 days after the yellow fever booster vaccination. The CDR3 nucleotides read TGTGCCACCATCGCGGGACAGGGACTAGGGGGCTACACCTTC. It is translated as CATIAGQGLGGYTF.